This TCR beta chain was found in a study of beta chain features in type 1 diabetes. The germline V gene has CDR1 MDHEN and CDR2 SYDVKM. This CDR3 is 15 amino acids long. Trimming took 7 bases from V and 0 from J, leaving 13 bases between them. This clone was found a few times. Sequenced material consisted of expressed TCRB transcripts (all of the isolated RNA was reverse transcribed). Sequencing was performed with immunoSEQ multiplex PCR; in TCRdb, only in-frame clones are kept and a portion is missing. The sample lists a few hundred thousand clones; about 25% were seen once. The sample consisted of central memory CD4+ T cells from blood. The rearrangement uses TRBV28 and TRBJ2-1; the D gene is possibly TRBD2 (5 bases). This sequence originates from a man aged 25 to 40 in good health. CDR3 DNA sequence: TGTGCCAGCACCTCCCTGGGGAGCTCCTACAATGAGCAGTTCTTC. Amino acid sequence: CASTSLGSSYNEQFF. The whole variable domain, remainder taken from reference TRBV28 and TRBJ2-1, is DVKVTQSSRYLVKRTGEKVFLECVQDMDHENMFWYRQDPGLGLRLIYFSYDVKMKEKGDIPEGYSVSREKKERFSLILESASTNQTSMYLCASTSLGSSYNEQFFGPGTRLTVL.